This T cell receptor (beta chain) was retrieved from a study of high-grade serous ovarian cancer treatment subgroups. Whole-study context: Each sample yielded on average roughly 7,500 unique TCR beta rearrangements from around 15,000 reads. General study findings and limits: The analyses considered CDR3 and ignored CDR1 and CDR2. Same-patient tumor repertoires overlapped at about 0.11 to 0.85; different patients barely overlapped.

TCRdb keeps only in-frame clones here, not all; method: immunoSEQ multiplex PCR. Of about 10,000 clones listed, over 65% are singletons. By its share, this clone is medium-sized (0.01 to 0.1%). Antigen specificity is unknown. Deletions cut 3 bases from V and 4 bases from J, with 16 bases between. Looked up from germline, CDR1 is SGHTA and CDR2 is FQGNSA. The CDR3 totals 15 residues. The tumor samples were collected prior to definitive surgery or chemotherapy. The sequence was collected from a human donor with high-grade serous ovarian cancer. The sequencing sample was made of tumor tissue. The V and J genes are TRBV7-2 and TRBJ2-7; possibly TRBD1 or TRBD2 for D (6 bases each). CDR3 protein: CASSFGGGEGYEQYF. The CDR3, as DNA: TGTGCCAGCAGCTTTGGAGGGGGAGAGGGGTACGAGCAGTACTTC. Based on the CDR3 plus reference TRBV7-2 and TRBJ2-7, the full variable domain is GAGVSQSPSNKVTEKGKDVELRCDPISGHTALYWYRQSLGQGLEFLIYFQGNSAPDKSGLPSDRFSAERTGGSVSTLTIQRTQQEDSAVYLCASSFGGGEGYEQYFGPGTRLTVT.